The T cell receptor (beta chain) described here comes from a study of cytomegalovirus exposure and HLA in healthy donors. From germline, CDR1 is SGHNT and CDR2 YYREEE (reference sequence). The length of the CDR3 is 15 residues. The V end lost 1 base, the J end lost 6 bases, and 16 bases lay between the germline ends. Primers included in the PCR were 60 Vbeta and 13 Jbeta primers. TCRdb's copy holds only in-frame clones and misses some; the assay was immunoSEQ multiplex PCR. Here the sample spans 110,000 or so clones, over 60% being singletons. General study results and limits: TCR beta chains associated with HLA were, in a later analysis, more clonally expanded than equally common others. A later analysis linked a missense variant in DCLRE1C to the trimming of TCR beta V and J genes. The CMV antigen specificity of three CMV-associated chains was confirmed through in vitro analysis. For most subjects, TCR beta sequences were reported to predict HLA-A and HLA-B alleles with accuracy.

In the case of this clone: Its antigen is as yet unknown.

This chain joins TRBV5-4 and TRBJ1-1, with D perhaps TRBD1 (5 bases). The TCR was taken from a man aged 18 to 29 in good health and CMV-seropositive. Sequencing used PBMCs. The CDR3 DNA follows: TGTGCCAGCAGCTTGCCCGGCAGGGTTAAGGCTGAAGCTTTCTTT. Amino acid sequence: CASSLPGRVKAEAFF.